This passage covers 12 T cell receptor beta chains from one sample sequenced in a study of tumor-infiltrating lymphocytes in primary liver carcinoma. From around 500 ng total RNA, TCR beta cDNA was generated with a primer in the constant region. ARM-PCR, slightly modified, supplied the TCR beta libraries through three nested multiplex PCR rounds. The first two PCR rounds used TRBV1-TRBV30 primers with a Cbeta primer, 9 to 11 cycles each. TCRdb itself ran the multiplex PCR reads through MiXCR, one entry per CDR3 protein. The table has hundreds of thousands of distinct CDR3 sequences, roughly 60% seen once. Unsorted whole blood yielded the blood RNA, and germline DNA was also extracted. The sequenced sample consisted of peripheral blood. The source of these receptors is a man in his forties with primary liver carcinoma and hepatitis B virus infection.

As concerns this clonotype: A much bigger clone sits one base away, suggesting this may be a read error. The chain employs TRBV30 and TRBJ2-5; possibly TRBD1 for D (6 bases). V lost 2 bases and J lost 4, with 8 bases in between. The CDR3 runs 12 residues. Germline V gene data show CDR1 as GTSNPN and CDR2 as SVGIG (reference sequence). CDR3 protein: CAWSLTGETQYF. In DNA, the CDR3 is TGTGCCTGGAGTCTGACAGGAGAGACCCAGTACTTC.

In regard to this clonotype: Given a much more abundant clone one base away, this may be a read error. No conserved phenylalanine or tryptophan ends this CDR3, so it is likely a read error. This chain links TRBV11-2 with TRBJ2-5; unclear D gene. The germline CDR1 and CDR2 sequences are SGHAT and FQNNGV. This CDR3 is built from 17 residues. The V gene lost 2 bases and the J gene lost 4 bases, with 20 bases spanning the gap. CDR3 protein: CASSLFTTGRLGETQYS. CDR3 DNA sequence: TGTGCCAGCAGCTTATTTACGACGGGTCGCCTAGGAGAGACCCAGTACTCC.

This clonotype was recorded a few times. The genes are TRBV6-1 and TRBJ2-7, with D tentatively TRBD2 (5 bases). This CDR3 comprises 14 residues. The germline CDR1 and CDR2 sequences are MNHNS and SASEGT. The V gene lost 2 bases and the J gene lost 3 bases, with 11 bases spanning the gap. In DNA, the CDR3 is TGTGCCAGCAGTGAATATCGAGGGCTCTACGAGCAGTACTTC. This translates into CASSEYRGLYEQYF.

As regards this clonotype: One end of the junction is discordant with germline, which a read error may explain. The chain has TRBV6-1 and TRBJ1-2; D unresolved. This CDR3 region has 13 residues. Germline CDR1 is MNHNS and CDR2 is SASEGT. The CDR3 protein is CVSSVAALYGYTF. CDR3 sequence (DNA): TGTGTCAGCAGTGTGGCAGCACTCTATGGCTACACCTTC.

This clonotype was counted once. The conserved closing phenylalanine or tryptophan is absent in this CDR3, likely reflecting a read error. This sequence joins TRBV6-1 and TRBJ2-7, with 9 nucleotides matching TRBD2. The CDR3 spans 13 residues. Germline lookup yields CDR1 MNHNS and CDR2 SASEGT. This CDR3 is CAIVKTSGYEQYL. The CDR3 DNA sequence: TGTGCGATTGTTAAGACTAGCGGCTACGAGCAGTACCTC.

As regards this clonotype: Just one base apart from a much larger clone, this may be a read error. The chain is built from TRBV6-6 and TRBJ2-2, with 10 bases that match TRBD2. The CDR3 runs to 14 residues. With V trimmed by 7 bases and J by 4 bases, 3 bases remained unmatched. The germline gives CDR1 MNHNY, CDR2 SVGAGI (reference sequence). The CDR3 DNA follows: TGTGCCAGCAAAGCGGGAGGGGGCACCGGGGAGCTGTTTTTT. Amino acids: CASKAGGGTGELFF.

As regards this clonotype: A much larger clonotype is one base distant, so this may be a read error. This chain connects TRBV6-1 to TRBJ2-1; D not certain. Germline V CDR1 and CDR2: MNHNS, SASEGT. Between the trimmed V and J ends, which lost 3 bases and 0 bases, there was a span of 9 bases. The CDR3 spans 15 residues. CDR3 residues: CASSEVSSSYNEQFF. The CDR3 nucleotides read TGTGCCAGCAGTGAGGTTAGCAGCTCCTACAATGAGCAGTTCTTC.

This clonotype occurred many times. The chain is built from TRBV29-1 and TRBJ1-1, with D unclear. The CDR3 is 10 amino acids. Germline V gives CDR1 SQVTM, CDR2 ANQGSEA. The CDR3: CSSKNTEAFF. CDR3 nucleotide sequence: TGCAGTAGCAAGAACACTGAAGCTTTCTTT.

About this clonotype itself: This likely comes from a read error, as the CDR3 has no conserved phenylalanine or tryptophan at its end. The chain is built from TRBV7-9 and TRBJ2-1; D gene uncertain. The germline gives CDR1 SEHNR, CDR2 FQNEAQ (reference sequence). Trimming removed 1 base at V and 0 bases at J, with 10 bases between. The CDR3 runs to 16 residues. CDR3 sequence (DNA): TGTGCCAGCAGCTTAGAGGCCGGGTTCTCCTACAATGAGCAGTTCTTA. Residues: CASSLEAGFSYNEQFL.

On this clonotype itself: Likely a read error: the CDR3 ends without its conserved phenylalanine or tryptophan. The rearrangement uses TRBV11-3 and TRBJ2-1; D unresolved. V lost 6 bases and J 9 bases, leaving 15 bases between the germline ends. Germline V gives CDR1 SGHNT, CDR2 YENEEA. This CDR3 region has 13 residues. The chain's CDR3 is CASSQAWVGEQFL. The CDR3 bases are TGTGCCAGCAGTCAAGCGTGGGTGGGTGAGCAGTTCCTC.

Of note for this clonotype: Relative to the germline gene, one junction end is altered; a read error may explain this. The J gene is TRBJ2-1, the V gene TRBV4-2; D gene unclear. Germline V CDR1 and CDR2: LGHNA, YNFKEQ. The CDR3 runs 12 residues. CDR3 DNA sequence: TGTGCCAGCAGCCAAGTCTCGGATGAGCGGTTCTTC. Protein: CASSQVSDERFF.

This clonotype was found a few times. The chain employs TRBV4-2 and TRBJ2-7, with D maybe TRBD2 (6 bases). Germline loops: CDR1 LGHNA, CDR2 YNFKEQ. Deletions cut 0 bases from V and 7 bases from J, with 13 bases between. The CDR3 runs to 14 residues. The CDR3 sequence: CASSQEEGPGEQYF. The CDR3 nucleotides read TGTGCCAGCAGCCAAGAGGAGGGGCCGGGGGAGCAGTACTTC.